This TCR beta chain was recorded in a study of shared T cell receptors in the human thymus. This CDR3 region has 11 residues. Germline V CDR1 and CDR2: MRHNA, SNTAGT. Trimming pared 7 bases from V and 9 bases from J, leaving 10 bases between. The method was immunoSEQ multiplex PCR; TCRdb's version includes in-frame clones alone and lacks a portion of them. The sample yields roughly 560,000 clones, approximately 80% seen once. The same sample was also studied in work on human thymus T cells.

What was sequenced was thymocytes. The V call is TRBV6-4, the J call TRBJ1-5, with D perhaps TRBD1 (5 bases). The receptor was derived from a boy younger than two with a congenital heart defect. The CDR3 sequence: CASTGRGPQHF. In nucleotides, the CDR3 is TGTGCCAGCACTGGGAGGGGGCCCCAGCATTTT.